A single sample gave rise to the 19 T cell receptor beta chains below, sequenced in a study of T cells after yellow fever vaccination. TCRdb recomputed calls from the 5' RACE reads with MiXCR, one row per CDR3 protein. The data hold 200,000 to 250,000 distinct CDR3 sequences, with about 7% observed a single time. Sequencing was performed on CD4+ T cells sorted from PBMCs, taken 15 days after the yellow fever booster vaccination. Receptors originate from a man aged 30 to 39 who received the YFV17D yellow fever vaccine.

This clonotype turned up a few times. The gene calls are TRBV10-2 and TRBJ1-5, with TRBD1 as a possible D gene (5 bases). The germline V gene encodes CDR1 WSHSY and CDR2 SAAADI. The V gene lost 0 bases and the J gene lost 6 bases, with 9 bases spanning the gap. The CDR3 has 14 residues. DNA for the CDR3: TGCGCCAGCAGTGAGTCGGGGGGGTTTCAGCCCCAGCATTTT. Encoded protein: CASSESGGFQPQHF.

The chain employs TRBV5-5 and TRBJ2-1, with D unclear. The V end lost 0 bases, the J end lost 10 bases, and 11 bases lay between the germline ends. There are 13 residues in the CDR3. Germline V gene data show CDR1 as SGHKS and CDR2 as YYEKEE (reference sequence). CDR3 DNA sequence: TGTGCCAGCAGCTTGGCCTCGGGCTACGAGCAGTTCTTC. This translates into CASSLASGYEQFF.

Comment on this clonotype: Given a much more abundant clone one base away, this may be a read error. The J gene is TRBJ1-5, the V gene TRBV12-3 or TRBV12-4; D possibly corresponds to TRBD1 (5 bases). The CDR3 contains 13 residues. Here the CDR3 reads CASSPQGNQPQRF. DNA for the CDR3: TGTGCCAGCAGTCCTCAGGGAAATCAGCCCCAGCGTTTT.

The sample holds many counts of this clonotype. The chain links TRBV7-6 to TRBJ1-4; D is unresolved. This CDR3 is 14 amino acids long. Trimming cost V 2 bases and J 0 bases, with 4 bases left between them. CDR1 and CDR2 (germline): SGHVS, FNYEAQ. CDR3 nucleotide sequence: TGTGCCAGCAGCTTACATACAACTAATGAAAAACTGTTTTTT. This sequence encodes CASSLHTTNEKLFF.

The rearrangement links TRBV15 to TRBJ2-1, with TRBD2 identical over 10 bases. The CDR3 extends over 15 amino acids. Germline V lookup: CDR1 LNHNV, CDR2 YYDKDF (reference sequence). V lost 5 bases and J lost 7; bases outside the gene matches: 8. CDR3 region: CATSDPTSGLNEQFF. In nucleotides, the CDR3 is TGTGCCACCAGCGATCCGACTAGCGGGCTAAATGAGCAGTTCTTC.

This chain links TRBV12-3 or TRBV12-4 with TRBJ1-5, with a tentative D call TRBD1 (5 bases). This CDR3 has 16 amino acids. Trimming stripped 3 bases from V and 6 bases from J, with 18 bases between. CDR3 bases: TGTGCCAGCAGTTTGGACCCTGGGAGTAGGGGTCAGCCCCAGCATTTT. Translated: CASSLDPGSRGQPQHF.

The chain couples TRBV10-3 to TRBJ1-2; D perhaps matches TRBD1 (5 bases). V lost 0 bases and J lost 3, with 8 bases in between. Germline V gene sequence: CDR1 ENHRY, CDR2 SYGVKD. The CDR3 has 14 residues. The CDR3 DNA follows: TGTGCCATCAGTGAGTCGATGGGGGACTATGGCTACACCTTC. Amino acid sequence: CAISESMGDYGYTF.

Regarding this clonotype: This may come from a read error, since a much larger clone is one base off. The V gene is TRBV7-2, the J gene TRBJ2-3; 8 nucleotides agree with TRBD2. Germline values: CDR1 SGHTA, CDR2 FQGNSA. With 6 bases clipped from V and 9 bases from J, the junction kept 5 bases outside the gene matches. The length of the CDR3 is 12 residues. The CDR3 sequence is CASRSSGGTQYF. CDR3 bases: TGTGCCAGCAGATCATCGGGGGGGACGCAGTATTTT. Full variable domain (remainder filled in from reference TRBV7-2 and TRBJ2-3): GAGVSQSPSNKVTEKGKDVELRCDPISGHTALYWYRQSLGQGLEFLIYFQGNSAPDKSGLPSDRFSAERTGGSVSTLTIQRTQQEDSAVYLCASRSSGGTQYFGPGTRLTVL.

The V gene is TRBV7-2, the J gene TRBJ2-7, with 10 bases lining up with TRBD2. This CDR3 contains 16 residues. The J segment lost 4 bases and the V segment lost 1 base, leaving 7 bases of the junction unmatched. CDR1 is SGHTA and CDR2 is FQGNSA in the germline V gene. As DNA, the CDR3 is TGTGCCAGCAGCTTAGGGGGGGGACTAGCGCCTTACGAGCAGTACTTC. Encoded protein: CASSLGGGLAPYEQYF.

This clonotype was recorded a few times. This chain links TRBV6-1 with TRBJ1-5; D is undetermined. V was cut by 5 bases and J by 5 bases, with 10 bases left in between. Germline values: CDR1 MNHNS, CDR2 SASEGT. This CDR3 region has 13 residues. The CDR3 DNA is TGTGCCAGCAGTCCTACCATCTATCAGCCCCAGCATTTT. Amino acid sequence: CASSPTIYQPQHF.

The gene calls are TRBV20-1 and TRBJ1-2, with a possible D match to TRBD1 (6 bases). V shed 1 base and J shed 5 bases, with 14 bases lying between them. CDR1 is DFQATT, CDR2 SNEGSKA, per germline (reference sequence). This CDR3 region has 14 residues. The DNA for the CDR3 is TGCAGTGCTAGAGTTGGGGGGCAATTATATGGCTACACCTTC. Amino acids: CSARVGGQLYGYTF.

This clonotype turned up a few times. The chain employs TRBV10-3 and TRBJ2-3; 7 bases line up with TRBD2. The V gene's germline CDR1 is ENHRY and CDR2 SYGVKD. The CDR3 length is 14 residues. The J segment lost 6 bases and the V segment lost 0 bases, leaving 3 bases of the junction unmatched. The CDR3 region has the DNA TGTGCCATCAGTGAGTCCGGGGGAGGGGATACGCAGTATTTT. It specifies CAISESGGGDTQYF.

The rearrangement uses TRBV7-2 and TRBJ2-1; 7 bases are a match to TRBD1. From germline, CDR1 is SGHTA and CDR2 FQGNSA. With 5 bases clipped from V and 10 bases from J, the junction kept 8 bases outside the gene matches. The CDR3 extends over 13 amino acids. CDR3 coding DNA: TGTGCCAGCAGCCGTCCCCTGGACAGGGAGCAGTTCTTC. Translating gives CASSRPLDREQFF.

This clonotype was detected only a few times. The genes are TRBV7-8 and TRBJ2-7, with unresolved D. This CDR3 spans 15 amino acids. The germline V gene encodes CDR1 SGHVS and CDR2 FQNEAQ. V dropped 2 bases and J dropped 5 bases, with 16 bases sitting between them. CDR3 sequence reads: CASSLSYRNLHEQYF. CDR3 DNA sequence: TGTGCCAGCAGCTTATCATACCGAAACCTCCACGAGCAGTACTTC.

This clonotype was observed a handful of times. DNA for the CDR3: TGTGCCAGCAGCCGGAGTGGGACAGGGGCGTTCTATGGCTACACCTTC. Amino acid sequence: CASSRSGTGAFYGYTF. The rearrangement links TRBV14 to TRBJ1-2; TRBD1 agrees at 10 bases. CDR3 length: 16 amino acids. With 4 bases clipped from V and 4 bases from J, the junction kept 9 bases outside the gene matches. Looked up from germline, CDR1 is SGHDN and CDR2 is FVKESK.

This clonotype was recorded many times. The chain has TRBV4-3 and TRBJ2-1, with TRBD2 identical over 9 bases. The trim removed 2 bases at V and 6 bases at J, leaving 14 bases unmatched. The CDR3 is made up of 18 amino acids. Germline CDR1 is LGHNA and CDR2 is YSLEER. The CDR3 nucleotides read TGCGCCAGCAGCCAAACACTACCCGGGACTAGCCCCTTCAATGAGCAGTTCTTC. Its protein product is CASSQTLPGTSPFNEQFF.

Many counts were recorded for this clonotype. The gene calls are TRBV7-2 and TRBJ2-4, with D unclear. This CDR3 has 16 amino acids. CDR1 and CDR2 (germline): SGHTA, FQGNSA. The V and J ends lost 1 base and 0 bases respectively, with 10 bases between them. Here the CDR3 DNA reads TGTGCCAGCAGCTTAGGTTCCTCCCAAGCCAAAAACATTCAGTACTTC. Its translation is CASSLGSSQAKNIQYF.

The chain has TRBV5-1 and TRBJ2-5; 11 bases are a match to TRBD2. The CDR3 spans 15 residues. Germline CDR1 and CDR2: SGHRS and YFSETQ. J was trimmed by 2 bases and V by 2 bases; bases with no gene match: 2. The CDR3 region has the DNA TGCGCCAGCAGCTTTCGACTAGCGGGACAAGAGACCCAGTACTTC. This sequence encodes CASSFRLAGQETQYF.

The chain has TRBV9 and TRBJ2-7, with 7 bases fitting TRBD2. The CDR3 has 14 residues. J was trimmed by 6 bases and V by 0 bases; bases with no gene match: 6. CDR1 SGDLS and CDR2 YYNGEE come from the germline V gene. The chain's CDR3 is CASSVGLAEAEQYF. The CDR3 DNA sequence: TGTGCCAGCAGCGTAGGGCTAGCGGAAGCCGAGCAGTACTTC.